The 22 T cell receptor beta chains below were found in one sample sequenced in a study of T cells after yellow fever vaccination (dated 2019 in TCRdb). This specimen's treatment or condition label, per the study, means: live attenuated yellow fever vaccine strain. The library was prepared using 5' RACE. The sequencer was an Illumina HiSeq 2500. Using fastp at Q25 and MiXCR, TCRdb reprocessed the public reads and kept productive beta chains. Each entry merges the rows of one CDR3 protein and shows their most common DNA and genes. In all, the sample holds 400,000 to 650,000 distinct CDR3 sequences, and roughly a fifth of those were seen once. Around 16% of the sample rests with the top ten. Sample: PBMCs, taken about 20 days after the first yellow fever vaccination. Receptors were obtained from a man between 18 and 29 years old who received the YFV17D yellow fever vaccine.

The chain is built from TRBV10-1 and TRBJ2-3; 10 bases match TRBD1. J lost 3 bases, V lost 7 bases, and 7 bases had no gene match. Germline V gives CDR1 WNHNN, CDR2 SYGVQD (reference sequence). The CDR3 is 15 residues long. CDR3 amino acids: CASMWTGGKTDTQYF. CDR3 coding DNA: TGCGCCAGCATGTGGACAGGGGGAAAGACAGATACGCAGTATTTT.

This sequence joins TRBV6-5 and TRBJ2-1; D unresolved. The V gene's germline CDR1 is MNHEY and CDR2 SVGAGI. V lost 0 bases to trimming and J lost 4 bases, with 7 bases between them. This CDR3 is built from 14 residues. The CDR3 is CASSYSELYNEQFF. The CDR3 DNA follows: TGTGCCAGCAGTTACTCTGAACTTTACAATGAGCAGTTCTTC.

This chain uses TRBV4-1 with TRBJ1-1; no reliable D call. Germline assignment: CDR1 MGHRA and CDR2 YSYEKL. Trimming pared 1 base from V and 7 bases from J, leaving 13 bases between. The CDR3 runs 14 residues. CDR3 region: CASSQVGKMGEAFF. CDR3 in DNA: TGCGCCAGCAGCCAAGTTGGTAAGATGGGTGAAGCTTTCTTT.

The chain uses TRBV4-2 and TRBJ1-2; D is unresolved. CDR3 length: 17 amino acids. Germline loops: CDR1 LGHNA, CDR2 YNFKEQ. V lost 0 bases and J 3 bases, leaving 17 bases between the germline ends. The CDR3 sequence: CASSQEGPLGGYYGYTF. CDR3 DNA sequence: TGTGCCAGCAGCCAAGAAGGCCCGCTGGGCGGATACTATGGCTACACCTTC.

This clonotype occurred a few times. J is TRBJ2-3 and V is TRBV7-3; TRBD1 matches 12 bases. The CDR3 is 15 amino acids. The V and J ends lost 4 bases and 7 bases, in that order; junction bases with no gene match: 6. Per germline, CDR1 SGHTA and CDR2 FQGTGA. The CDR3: CASSSGTGGANTQYF. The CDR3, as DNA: TGTGCCAGCAGCTCCGGGACAGGGGGCGCAAATACGCAGTATTTT.

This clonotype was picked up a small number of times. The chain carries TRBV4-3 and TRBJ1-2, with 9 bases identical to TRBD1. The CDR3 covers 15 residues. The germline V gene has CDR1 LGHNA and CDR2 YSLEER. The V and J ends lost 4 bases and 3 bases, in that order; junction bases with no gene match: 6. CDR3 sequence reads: CASSPLQGADYGYTF. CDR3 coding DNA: TGCGCCAGCAGCCCTCTACAGGGGGCAGACTATGGCTACACCTTC.

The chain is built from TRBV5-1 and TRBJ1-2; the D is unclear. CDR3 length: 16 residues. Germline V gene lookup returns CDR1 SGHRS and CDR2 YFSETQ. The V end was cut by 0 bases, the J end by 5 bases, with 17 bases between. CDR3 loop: CASSLGRISDLYGYTF. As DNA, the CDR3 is TGCGCCAGCAGCTTGGGACGGATTTCTGACCTTTATGGCTACACCTTC.

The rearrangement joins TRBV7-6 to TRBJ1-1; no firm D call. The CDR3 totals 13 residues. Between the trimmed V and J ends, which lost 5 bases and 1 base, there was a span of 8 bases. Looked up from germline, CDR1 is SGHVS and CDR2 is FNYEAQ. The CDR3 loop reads CASSVRANTEAFF. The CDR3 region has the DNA TGTGCCAGCAGCGTTAGGGCGAACACTGAAGCTTTCTTT.

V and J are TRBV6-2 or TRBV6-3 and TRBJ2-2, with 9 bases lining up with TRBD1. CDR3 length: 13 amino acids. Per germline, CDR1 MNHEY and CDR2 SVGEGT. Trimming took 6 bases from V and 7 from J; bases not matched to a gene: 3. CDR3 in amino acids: CASSRQGVGELFF. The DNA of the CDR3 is TGTGCCAGCAGCAGACAGGGGGTCGGGGAGCTGTTTTTT.

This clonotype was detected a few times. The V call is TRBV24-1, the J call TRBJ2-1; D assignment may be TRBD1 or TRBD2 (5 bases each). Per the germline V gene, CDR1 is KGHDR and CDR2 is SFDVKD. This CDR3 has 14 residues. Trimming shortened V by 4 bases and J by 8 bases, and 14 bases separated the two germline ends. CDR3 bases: TGTGCCACCAGTGAGGCCGGGACGATCCATGAGCAGTTCTTC. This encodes CATSEAGTIHEQFF.

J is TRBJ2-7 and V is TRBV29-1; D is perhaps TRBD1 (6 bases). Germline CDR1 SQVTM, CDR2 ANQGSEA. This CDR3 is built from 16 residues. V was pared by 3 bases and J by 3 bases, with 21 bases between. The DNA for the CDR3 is TGCAGCGTTGACGGTGGGCCGGGACACCCAGACTACGAGCAGTACTTC. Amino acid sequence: CSVDGGPGHPDYEQYF.

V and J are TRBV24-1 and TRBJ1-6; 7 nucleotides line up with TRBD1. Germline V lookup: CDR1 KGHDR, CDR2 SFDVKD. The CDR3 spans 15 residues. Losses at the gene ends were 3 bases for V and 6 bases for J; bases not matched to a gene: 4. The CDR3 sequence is CATSDGRQGNSPLHF. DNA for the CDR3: TGTGCCACCAGTGATGGGCGACAGGGTAATTCACCCCTCCACTTT.

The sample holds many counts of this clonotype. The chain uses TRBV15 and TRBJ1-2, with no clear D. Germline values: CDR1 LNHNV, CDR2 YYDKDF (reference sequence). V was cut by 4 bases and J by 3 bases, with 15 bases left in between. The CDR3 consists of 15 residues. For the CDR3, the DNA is TGTGCCACCAGCATTAGGACCGTATATGACTATGGCTACACCTTC. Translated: CATSIRTVYDYGYTF.

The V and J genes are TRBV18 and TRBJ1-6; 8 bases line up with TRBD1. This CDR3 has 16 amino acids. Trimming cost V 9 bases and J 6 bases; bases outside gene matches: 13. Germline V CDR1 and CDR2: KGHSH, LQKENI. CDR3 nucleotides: TGTGCCAGTTCCAGGGACAGGAAAGAGGGTAATTCACCCCTCCACTTT. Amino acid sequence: CASSRDRKEGNSPLHF.

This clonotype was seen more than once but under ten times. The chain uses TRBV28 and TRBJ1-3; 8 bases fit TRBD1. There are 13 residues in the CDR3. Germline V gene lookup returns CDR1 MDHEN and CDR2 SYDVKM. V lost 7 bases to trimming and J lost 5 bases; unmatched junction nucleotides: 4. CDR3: CASNRGDRNTIYF. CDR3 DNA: TGTGCCAGCAACAGGGGGGATAGAAACACCATATATTTT. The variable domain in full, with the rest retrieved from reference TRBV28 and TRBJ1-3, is DVKVTQSSRYLVKRTGEKVFLECVQDMDHENMFWYRQDPGLGLRLIYFSYDVKMKEKGDIPEGYSVSREKKERFSLILESASTNQTSMYLCASNRGDRNTIYFGEGSWLTVV.

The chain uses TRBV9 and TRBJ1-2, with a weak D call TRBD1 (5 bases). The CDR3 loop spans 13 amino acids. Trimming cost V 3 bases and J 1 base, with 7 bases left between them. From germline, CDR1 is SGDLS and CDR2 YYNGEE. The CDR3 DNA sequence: TGTGCCAGCAGCGCGGGGGGTAACTATGGCTACACCTTC. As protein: CASSAGGNYGYTF.

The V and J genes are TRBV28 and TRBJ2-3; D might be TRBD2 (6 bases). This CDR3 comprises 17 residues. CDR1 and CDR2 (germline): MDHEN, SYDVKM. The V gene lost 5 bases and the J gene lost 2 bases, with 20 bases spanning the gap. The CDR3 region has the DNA TGTGCCAGCAGTGGGGCGGTGACCGGGGGTATCACAGATACGCAGTATTTT. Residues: CASSGAVTGGITDTQYF.

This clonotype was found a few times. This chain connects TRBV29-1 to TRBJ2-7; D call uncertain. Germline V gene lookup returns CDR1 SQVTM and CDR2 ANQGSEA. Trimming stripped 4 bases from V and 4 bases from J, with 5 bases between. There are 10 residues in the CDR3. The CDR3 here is CSVAEYEQYF. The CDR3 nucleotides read TGCAGCGTTGCCGAATACGAGCAGTACTTC.

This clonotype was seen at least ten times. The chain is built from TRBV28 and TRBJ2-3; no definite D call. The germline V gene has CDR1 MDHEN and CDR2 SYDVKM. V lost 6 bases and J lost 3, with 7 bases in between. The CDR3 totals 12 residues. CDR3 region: CASRSVTDTQYF. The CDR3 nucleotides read TGTGCCAGCAGATCCGTGACAGATACGCAGTATTTT.

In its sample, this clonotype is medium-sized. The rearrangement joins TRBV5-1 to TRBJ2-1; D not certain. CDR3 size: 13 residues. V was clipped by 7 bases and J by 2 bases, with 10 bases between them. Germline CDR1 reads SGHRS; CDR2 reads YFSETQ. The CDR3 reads CASGVGTYNEQFF. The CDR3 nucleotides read TGCGCCAGCGGGGTCGGAACCTACAATGAGCAGTTCTTC.

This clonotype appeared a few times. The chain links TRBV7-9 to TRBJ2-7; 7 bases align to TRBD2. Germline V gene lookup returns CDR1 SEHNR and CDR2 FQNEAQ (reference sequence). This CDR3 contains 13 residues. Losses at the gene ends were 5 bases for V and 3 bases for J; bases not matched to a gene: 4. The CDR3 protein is CASSPTSIYEQYF. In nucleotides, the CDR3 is TGTGCCAGCAGCCCGACTAGCATCTACGAGCAGTACTTC.

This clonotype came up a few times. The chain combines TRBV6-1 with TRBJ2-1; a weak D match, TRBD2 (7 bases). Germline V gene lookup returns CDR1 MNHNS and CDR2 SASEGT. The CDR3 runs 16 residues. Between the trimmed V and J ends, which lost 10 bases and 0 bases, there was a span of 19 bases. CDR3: CATRGGGPFSYNEQFF. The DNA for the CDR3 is TGTGCCACCCGAGGGGGGGGACCCTTCTCCTACAATGAGCAGTTCTTC.